The sequence of this T cell receptor beta chain was determined in a study of PD-1 blockade in classical Hodgkin lymphoma. Whole-study results and caveats: The origin of the repertoire differences remains undefined, with disease activity or prior therapy as possible causes. Lower baseline TCR diversity was reported for newly diagnosed patients than for healthy donors. For complete responders, baseline diversity was comparable to that of newly diagnosed patients.

To note about this clone: Antigen unknown.

Specified time point: cycle 4 day 1 (C4D1), after six to seven weeks of nivolumab. Following autologous stem cell transplantation, relapse occurred in every patient, and exposure to brentuximab vedotin varied. Best responses included complete response and partial response; otherwise, the best response was progressive disease. Data came from immunoSEQ multiplex PCR; TCRdb stores just in-frame clones and leaves some out. The repertoire holds about 60,000 clones, with roughly 92% as singletons. The specimen was peripheral blood mononuclear cells (PBMCs), collected before the fourth cycle of nivolumab. The receptor was derived from a human donor with classical Hodgkin lymphoma.

The CDR3 DNA reads TGTGCCAGCAGCTTGGGGGACAATGAGCAGTTCTTC. This gives the protein CASSLGDNEQFF. This chain links TRBV5-5 with TRBJ2-1; D is unclear. V shed 0 bases and J shed 5 bases, with 3 bases lying between them. This CDR3 contains 12 residues. Looked up from germline, CDR1 is SGHKS and CDR2 is YYEKEE (reference sequence).